This passage covers 15 T cell receptor beta chains from one sample sequenced in a study of blood T cell repertoires in COVID-19. Some clones are missing from TCRdb's copy, which holds only in-frame ones; the method was immunoSEQ multiplex PCR. The data contain 300,000 to 400,000 clones, around 86% of them singletons. The material sequenced was peripheral blood. These receptors were collected from a human donor in a cohort sampled during active COVID-19.

The chain uses TRBV6-1 and TRBJ2-7, with 7 bases fitting TRBD2. The CDR3 runs to 16 residues. The germline CDR1 and CDR2 sequences are MNHNS and SASEGT. The V segment lost 0 bases and the J segment 2 bases; nucleotides outside the gene matches: 7. The CDR3: CASSEASAGSTYEQYF. Here the CDR3 DNA reads TGTGCCAGCAGTGAAGCCTCAGCGGGGTCTACCTACGAGCAGTACTTC.

CDR3 nucleotides: TGCGCCAGCAGCTTAACAGGGGGCGAGGGGTCACCCCTCCACTTT. It encodes CASSLTGGEGSPLHF. V usage is TRBV5-1 and J usage is TRBJ1-6; 9 bases map to TRBD1. Germline CDR1 and CDR2: SGHRS and YFSETQ. The trim removed 2 bases at V and 10 bases at J, leaving 7 bases unmatched. This CDR3 spans 15 amino acids.

This clone has a single count. CDR3 protein: CAIKSSGGTWETQYF. CDR3 bases: TGTGCCATCAAGAGTAGCGGGGGGACGTGGGAGACCCAGTACTTC. The chain uses TRBV10-3 and TRBJ2-5; the match to TRBD2 covers 10 bases. This CDR3 contains 15 residues. After removal of 7 bases from V and 5 bases from J, the junction contained 10 bases not matched to a gene. The germline CDR1 and CDR2 sequences are ENHRY and SYGVKD.

The chain is built from TRBV2 and TRBJ2-5; 13 bases are shared with TRBD2. The germline V gene has CDR1 SNHLY and CDR2 FYNNEI. V lost 7 bases to trimming and J lost 1 base; unmatched junction nucleotides: 6. This CDR3 spans 16 amino acids. Here the CDR3 reads CASTPGLAGTQETQYF. DNA of the CDR3: TGTGCCAGCACCCCGGGACTAGCGGGGACCCAAGAGACCCAGTACTTC.

The gene calls are TRBV12-3 or TRBV12-4 and TRBJ1-4; D not certain. This CDR3 contains 13 residues. Trimming shortened V by 5 bases and J by 7 bases, and 11 bases separated the two germline ends. DNA for the CDR3: TGTGCCAGCAGTCTTGAAGTCGGTGAAAAACTGTTTTTT. Its protein product is CASSLEVGEKLFF.

The rearrangement links TRBV19 to TRBJ2-1, with 12 bases matching TRBD2. Germline assignment: CDR1 LNHDA and CDR2 SQIVND (reference sequence). Unmatched junction bases numbered 9, after V lost 5 bases and J lost 1 base. This CDR3 has 18 amino acids. CDR3 DNA sequence: TGTGCCAGTAGTCGGGACCGACTAGCGGGAGATTCCTACAATGAGCAGTTCTTC. This encodes CASSRDRLAGDSYNEQFF. The complete variable domain, with remaining parts taken from reference TRBV19 and TRBJ2-1, reads DGGITQSPKYLFRKEGQNVTLSCEQNLNHDAMYWYRQDPGQGLRLIYYSQIVNDFQKGDIAEGYSVSREKKESFPLTVTSAQKNPTAFYLCASSRDRLAGDSYNEQFFGPGTRLTVL.

The gene calls are TRBV5-1 and TRBJ1-1, with D possibly matching TRBD1 (6 bases). Trimming pared 5 bases from V and 12 bases from J, leaving 17 bases between. The length of the CDR3 is 12 residues. Germline V gene data show CDR1 as SGHRS and CDR2 as YFSETQ. The CDR3 DNA reads as TGCGCCAGCAGGCTCGGACAGTCCGAAACTTTCTTT. It is translated as CASRLGQSETFF.

The chain is built from TRBV5-1 and TRBJ2-7; 7 nucleotides align to TRBD1. CDR3 length: 15 amino acids. Per the germline V gene, CDR1 is SGHRS and CDR2 is YFSETQ. Trimming took 5 bases from V and 4 from J; bases not matched to a gene: 12. As DNA, the CDR3 is TGCGCCAGCAGGAGTCGCCCAGGGGGTATTTACGAGCAGTACTTC. Protein product: CASRSRPGGIYEQYF.

This rearrangement joins TRBV15 to TRBJ2-2; 7 bases agree with TRBD2. This CDR3 has 17 residues. Germline loops: CDR1 LNHNV, CDR2 YYDKDF (reference sequence). J was trimmed by 5 bases and V by 2 bases; bases with no gene match: 11. The chain's CDR3 is CATSRPRLALGTGELFF. The CDR3 DNA reads TGTGCCACCAGCAGACCAAGACTAGCCCTAGGAACCGGGGAGCTGTTTTTT.

J is TRBJ2-1 and V is TRBV2, with TRBD1 identical over 8 bases. The length of the CDR3 is 15 residues. Germline V gives CDR1 SNHLY, CDR2 FYNNEI. Trimming cost V 7 bases and J 7 bases; bases outside gene matches: 12. The CDR3 here is CASIPGTGSLNEQFF. CDR3 in DNA: TGTGCCAGCATTCCCGGGACAGGATCCTTAAATGAGCAGTTCTTC.

This clone was seen only once. This chain joins TRBV29-1 and TRBJ1-4, with TRBD1 as a possible D gene (5 bases). The CDR3 has 14 amino acids. Germline lookup yields CDR1 SQVTM and CDR2 ANQGSEA. V lost 7 bases and J lost 0, with 12 bases in between. CDR3 loop: CSGGLPATNEKLFF. CDR3 nucleotides: TGCAGCGGGGGCCTTCCGGCAACTAATGAAAAACTGTTTTTT.

The CDR3 DNA sequence: TGTGCCAGCAGCTTGCCGGTCATGAACACTGAAGCTTTCTTT. Amino acid sequence: CASSLPVMNTEAFF. V is TRBV5-6 and J is TRBJ1-1, with no clear D. There are 14 residues in the CDR3. Per germline, CDR1 SGHDT and CDR2 YYEEEE. Deletions cut 1 base from V and 0 bases from J, with 7 bases between.

The rearrangement links TRBV24-1 to TRBJ2-5; D ambiguous. The germline gives CDR1 KGHDR, CDR2 SFDVKD. CDR3 length: 14 residues. Trimming shortened V by 4 bases and J by 5 bases, and 13 bases separated the two germline ends. The CDR3 sequence: CATSDPNHPETQYF. CDR3 bases: TGTGCCACCAGTGACCCTAACCACCCCGAGACCCAGTACTTC.

The chain uses TRBV5-6 and TRBJ1-1; D perhaps matches TRBD1 (5 bases). Per the germline V gene, CDR1 is SGHDT and CDR2 is YYEEEE. The V gene lost 3 bases and the J gene lost 4 bases, with 16 bases spanning the gap. The CDR3 contains 15 residues. The CDR3 DNA reads as TGTGCCAGCAGCTCCCCCGGGAGGGGAGGCACTGAAGCTTTCTTT. This gives the protein CASSSPGRGGTEAFF. Full variable domain (rest looked up from reference TRBV5-6 and TRBJ1-1): DAGVTQSPTHLIKTRGQQVTLRCSPKSGHDTVSWYQQALGQGPQFIFQYYEEEERQRGNFPDRFSGHQFPNYSSELNVNALLLGDSALYLCASSSPGRGGTEAFFGQGTRLTVV.

The V and J genes are TRBV19 and TRBJ2-1; unclear D gene. V lost 4 bases to trimming and J lost 6 bases, with 10 bases between them. The germline gives CDR1 LNHDA, CDR2 SQIVND (reference sequence). This CDR3 has 13 residues. DNA for the CDR3: TGTGCCAGTAGTACCTCCTATCTCAATGAGCAGTTCTTC. This gives the protein CASSTSYLNEQFF.